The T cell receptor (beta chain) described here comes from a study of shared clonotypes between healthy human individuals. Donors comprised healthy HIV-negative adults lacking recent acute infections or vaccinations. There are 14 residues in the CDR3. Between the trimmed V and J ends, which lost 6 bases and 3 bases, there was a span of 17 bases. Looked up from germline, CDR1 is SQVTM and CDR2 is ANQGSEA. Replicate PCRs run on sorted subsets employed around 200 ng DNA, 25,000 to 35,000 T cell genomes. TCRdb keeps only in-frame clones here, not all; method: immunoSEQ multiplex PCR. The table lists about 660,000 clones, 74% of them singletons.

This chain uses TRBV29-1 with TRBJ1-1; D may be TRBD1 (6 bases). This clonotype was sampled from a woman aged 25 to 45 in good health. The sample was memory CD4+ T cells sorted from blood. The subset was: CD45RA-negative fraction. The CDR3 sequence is CSVRVTGSDTEAFF. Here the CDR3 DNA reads TGCAGCGTCAGAGTAACAGGGTCCGACACTGAAGCTTTCTTT.